The present entry profiles one T cell receptor (beta chain) with its context. Other DNA sequences within the sample encode an identical CDR3. The data derive from a study of shared clonotypes between healthy human individuals. Study details: With ages of 18 to 49, the donors were two women and a few men.

DNA at about 190 ng, 25,000 to 30,000 T cell genomes, went into sorted-subset replicate PCRs. The protocol was immunoSEQ multiplex PCR, while the TCRdb copy is restricted to in-frame clones and leaves out a portion. The sample shows millions of clones, around 94% of them seen only once. There were no recent acute infections or vaccinations among the donors, who were healthy HIV-negative adults. Partitioning of CD4+ cells yielded a CD45RA+ naive subset and a CD45RA-negative memory subset. The receptor comes from a man aged 18 to 30 in good health. The source material was naive CD4+ T cells sorted from blood. Subset noted: CD45RA+ positively selected.

The CDR3 DNA is TGTGCCAGCAGTTTGGGCACCGGGGAGCTGTTTTTT. This gives the protein CASSLGTGELFF. This chain joins TRBV28 and TRBJ2-2; D not certain. Per germline, CDR1 MDHEN and CDR2 SYDVKM. Trimming shortened V by 3 bases and J by 4 bases, and 3 bases separated the two germline ends. CDR3 length equals 12 residues.